The 21 T cell receptor beta chains listed next were all sequenced from one sample in a study of blood T cells in healthy people across ages (dated by TCRdb to between 2015 and 2017). Libraries came from 5' RACE. Instrument on record: Illumina HiSeq 2500. A second PCR of roughly 7 to 11 cycles was run with a J-beta primer mix and a sample-barcoded 5' primer. TCRdb trimmed the raw reads at Q25, called clones with MiXCR and kept productive beta chains. CDR3 protein sequences are deduplicated, and each keeps its most common genes and DNA. The sample table contains more than 500,000 distinct CDR3 sequences; only one count was recorded for roughly 28% of them. The ten largest clones represent approximately 18% of the sample. The sequenced material came from blood. The receptors originated from an older woman in good health.

The chain is built from TRBV5-1 and TRBJ1-3; unclear D gene. With 4 bases removed from V and 0 bases from J, the gap between germline ends came to 14 bases. The CDR3 totals 16 residues. The germline V gene encodes CDR1 SGHRS and CDR2 YFSETQ. The CDR3 region is CASSPGPQDSGNTIYF. As DNA, the CDR3 is TGCGCCAGCAGCCCGGGCCCCCAAGACTCTGGAAACACCATATATTTT.

This clonotype has a handful of counts. The rearrangement joins TRBV5-1 to TRBJ2-7; possible D gene TRBD2, 5 bases. Germline V gives CDR1 SGHRS, CDR2 YFSETQ. The CDR3 extends over 14 amino acids. Between the trimmed V and J ends, which lost 0 bases and 0 bases, there was a span of 7 bases. The CDR3 DNA follows: TGCGCCAGCAGCTTGGTCGGGATCTCCTACGAGCAGTACTTC. Protein sequence: CASSLVGISYEQYF.

The rearrangement joins TRBV18 to TRBJ1-2; D ambiguous. The length of the CDR3 is 14 residues. Per germline, CDR1 KGHSH and CDR2 LQKENI. V dropped 3 bases and J dropped 0 bases, with 8 bases sitting between them. The DNA of the CDR3 is TGTGCCAGCTCACCGGGATCCGCTAACTATGGCTACACCTTC. Residues: CASSPGSANYGYTF.

The chain is built from TRBV6-5 and TRBJ1-3; D unresolved. The V gene lost 0 bases and the J gene lost 0 bases, with 6 bases spanning the gap. Germline values: CDR1 MNHEY, CDR2 SVGAGI. This CDR3 region has 15 residues. The CDR3 sequence is CASSYSPDSGNTIYF. Written as DNA, the CDR3 is TGTGCCAGCAGTTACTCGCCCGACTCTGGAAACACCATATATTTT.

This clonotype was seen ten or more times. The rearrangement uses TRBV4-3 and TRBJ2-6; D call uncertain. The V end was cut by 1 base, the J end by 2 bases, with 6 bases between. CDR3 length: 15 amino acids. CDR1 is LGHNA, CDR2 YSLEER, per germline. The CDR3 region is CASSQGSPGANVLTF. The CDR3 DNA reads TGCGCCAGCAGCCAAGGGTCTCCTGGGGCCAACGTCCTGACTTTC.

This clonotype was seen more than once but under ten times. This rearrangement joins TRBV29-1 to TRBJ1-2; D gene unclear. Looked up from germline, CDR1 is SQVTM and CDR2 is ANQGSEA. The CDR3 length is 12 residues. The ends were cut back, 7 bases at V and 2 bases at J, with 11 bases in the middle. The CDR3 reads CSAPEDNYGYTF. CDR3 bases: TGCAGCGCTCCCGAGGACAACTATGGCTACACCTTC.

The chain carries TRBV11-2 and TRBJ1-1; D ambiguous. The germline V gene encodes CDR1 SGHAT and CDR2 FQNNGV. The CDR3 length is 14 residues. V was pared by 1 base and J by 11 bases, with 17 bases between. CDR3 amino acids: CASSLGRASSGAFF. For the CDR3, the DNA is TGTGCCAGCAGCTTAGGCCGGGCCTCTTCGGGGGCTTTCTTT. Full variable domain (remainder filled in from reference TRBV11-2 and TRBJ1-1): EAGVAQSPRYKIIEKRQSVAFWCNPISGHATLYWYQQILGQGPKLLIQFQNNGVVDDSQLPKDRFSAERLKGVDSTLKIQPAKLEDSAVYLCASSLGRASSGAFFGQGTRLTVV.

The chain uses TRBV11-2 and TRBJ2-5; TRBD2 aligns across 8 bases. The J call may be faulty, since TRBJ2-7 better matches the DNA end. The CDR3 has 16 residues. Germline V gives CDR1 SGHAT, CDR2 FQNNGV. For the CDR3, the DNA is TGTGCCAGCAGCTTACCGACGGGGGGGCCCTCCTACGAGCAGTACTTC. It is translated as CASSLPTGGPSYEQYF.

The CDR3 DNA is TGTGCCAGCAGCTTAAAGTCAGGGGATGGCTACACCTTC. Amino acid sequence: CASSLKSGDGYTF. This chain uses TRBV7-9 with TRBJ1-2, with D maybe TRBD1 (6 bases). CDR1 is SEHNR and CDR2 is FQNEAQ in the germline V gene (reference sequence). V was shortened by 2 bases and J by 6 bases, with 10 bases between the two germline ends. This CDR3 has 13 amino acids.

The rearrangement joins TRBV2 to TRBJ2-3, with D unresolved. The ends were cut back, 3 bases at V and 2 bases at J, with 6 bases in the middle. Germline V gene data show CDR1 as SNHLY and CDR2 as FYNNEI. The CDR3 extends over 13 amino acids. The CDR3 sequence is CASSEGNTDTQYF. The DNA of the CDR3 is TGTGCCAGCAGTGAGGGGAACACAGATACGCAGTATTTT. The full variable domain, its missing parts supplied by reference TRBV2 and TRBJ2-3, is EPEVTQTPSHQVTQMGQEVILRCVPISNHLYFYWYRQILGQKVEFLVSFYNNEISEKSEIFDDQFSVERPDGSNFTLKIRSTKLEDSAMYFCASSEGNTDTQYFGPGTRLTVL.

This clonotype occurred a few times. V is TRBV20-1 and J is TRBJ2-2; 7 nucleotides line up with TRBD1. The V gene's germline CDR1 is DFQATT and CDR2 SNEGSKA (reference sequence). This CDR3 is 13 amino acids long. The junction had 4 bases not matched to a gene; V was cut back by 2 bases and J by 7 bases. CDR3 amino acids: CSARTGVIGELFF. The CDR3, as DNA: TGCAGTGCTAGAACAGGGGTGATCGGGGAGCTGTTTTTT.

The rearrangement uses TRBV4-3 and TRBJ1-1; D is undetermined. CDR1 LGHNA and CDR2 YSLEER come from the germline V gene. This CDR3 contains 16 residues. The V and J ends lost 0 bases and 1 base respectively, with 12 bases between them. CDR3 DNA: TGCGCCAGCAGCCAAGATGGGCCCCCAGGGAACACTGAAGCTTTCTTT. Translating gives CASSQDGPPGNTEAFF.

This clonotype has ten or more counts. The chain is built from TRBV12-3 or TRBV12-4 and TRBJ1-4; D is unresolved. V lost 4 bases to trimming and J lost 10 bases, with 10 bases between them. This CDR3 contains 12 residues. The DNA for the CDR3 is TGTGCCAGCAGTTACCGGGCTGGAAAACTGTTTTTT. It yields the protein CASSYRAGKLFF.

This sequence joins TRBV20-1 and TRBJ1-3; D perhaps matches TRBD1 (6 bases). CDR1 DFQATT and CDR2 SNEGSKA come from the germline V gene (reference sequence). Trimming pared 5 bases from V and 0 bases from J, leaving 14 bases between. This CDR3 spans 15 amino acids. This CDR3 is CSAHWGRNSGNTIYF. Written as DNA, the CDR3 is TGCAGTGCTCACTGGGGGCGGAACTCTGGAAACACCATATATTTT.

This clonotype was seen a few times. A junction boundary mismatches the germline segment, possibly from a read error. The chain combines TRBV18 with TRBJ1-4; TRBD1 agrees at 7 bases. CDR1 is KGHSH, CDR2 LQKENI, per germline. There are 14 residues in the CDR3. The CDR3 here is CASSPQGVREKLFF. The DNA of the CDR3 is TGTGCCAGCTCACCTCAGGGGGTCAGAGAAAAACTATTTTTT.

This clonotype was picked up one time. The rearrangement uses TRBV6-5 and TRBJ2-1; D not certain. The CDR3 spans 14 residues. CDR1 is MNHEY and CDR2 is SVGAGI in the germline V gene. V gave up 2 bases and J gave up 0 bases, with 5 bases separating them. The CDR3 bases are TGTGCCAGCAGTTACGAGTTCTCCTACAATGAGCAGTTCTTC. Translating gives CASSYEFSYNEQFF.

The chain links TRBV7-4 to TRBJ2-1, with TRBD2 as a possible D gene (6 bases). V was shortened by 6 bases and J by 6 bases, with 21 bases between the two germline ends. This CDR3 contains 16 residues. Germline CDR1 is SGHVT and CDR2 is SQSDAQ. The chain's CDR3 is CASSLRPGLQTNEQFF. The CDR3 nucleotides read TGTGCCAGCAGTTTGAGACCGGGACTGCAAACCAATGAGCAGTTCTTC.

This chain links TRBV4-3 with TRBJ1-4; tentatively, D is TRBD1 (5 bases). CDR1 and CDR2 (germline): LGHNA, YSLEER. The CDR3 contains 20 residues. V was clipped by 1 base and J by 0 bases, with 21 bases between them. The DNA for the CDR3 is TGCGCCAGCAGCCAAGTGGCACACACCCGGCAGGGCACAACTAATGAAAAACTGTTTTTT. Its protein is CASSQVAHTRQGTTNEKLFF.

This clonotype was counted a few times. V is TRBV27 and J is TRBJ2-3, with unresolved D. The ends were cut back, 0 bases at V and 2 bases at J, with 3 bases in the middle. This CDR3 spans 13 amino acids. The germline gives CDR1 MNHEY, CDR2 SMNVEV (reference sequence). The CDR3: CASSLSFTDTQYF. DNA for the CDR3: TGTGCCAGCAGTTTATCCTTCACAGATACGCAGTATTTT.

The rearrangement joins TRBV12-3 or TRBV12-4 to TRBJ2-3, with TRBD2 matching 13 bases. The CDR3 is 17 amino acids. V was pared by 5 bases and J by 5 bases, with 10 bases of the junction left unmatched. CDR3: CASSRRLAGGTGDTQYF. CDR3 sequence (DNA): TGTGCCAGCAGTCGCCGACTAGCGGGGGGAACCGGAGATACGCAGTATTTT.

With regard to this clonotype: Compared with germline, one end of the junction differs, possibly owing to a read error. V and J are TRBV20-1 and TRBJ2-5; TRBD1 matches at 7 bases. CDR3 length equals 12 residues. Germline-derived CDR1 and CDR2 are DFQATT and SNEGSKA (reference sequence). In DNA, the CDR3 is TGCGGTGCTCTAGGGGGCGGGGAGACCCAGTACTTC. This gives the protein CGALGGGETQYF.